This TCR beta chain was sequenced for a study of blood T cells in healthy people across ages (dated by TCRdb to the mid-2010s). General notes on the study: In model experiments, template switching captured about one uniquely barcoded TCR beta cDNA molecule for every two T cells. Age-related changes in TCR beta repertoire diversity were measured in the study by deep sequencing normalized with unique cDNA molecular identifiers. Donors were grouped into four age groups: young (average roughly 17 years), middle-aged (roughly 40), aged (around 62) and long-lived (approximately 81). To avoid experimental bias, donors of different ages were randomly spread across the sequencing lanes. The study analyzed two additional independent replicas of 1 million unique cDNA reads from the same blood draw for two donors, one aged 18 to 30 and one aged 80 or older. General study outcomes and caveats: Because the CMV infection status of the donors was unknown, age-related changes in expanded clonotypes may potentially have been confounded. Since profiling was done on bulk unsorted PBMCs, naive and antigen-experienced compartments could not be conclusively compared. There was a strong correlation between observed TCR beta diversity and the percentage of naive T cells measured by flow cytometry. Compared with the aged group, the long-lived group had more naive CD4+ T cells, fewer expanded clones and increased TCR diversity, suggesting age selection. As age increased, observed TCR beta diversity per million T cells dropped in a roughly linear way, and a significant reduction was already evident by age 40. Estimates of total diversity based on one million sequenced T cells were considered lower bounds and underestimates.

The library was obtained by 5' RACE. The sequencer was an Illumina HiSeq 2500. The second PCR ran for about 6 to 11 cycles and used a J-beta primer mix along with a sample-barcoded 5' primer. Each TCR beta cDNA molecule received a unique molecular identifier from a template-switch 5' adaptor carrying 12 random nucleotides. Each sample yielded at least 2.5 million CDR3-containing paired-end reads. The Mint cDNA synthesis kit, primed by a TRBC-specific oligonucleotide, was used to synthesize first-strand cDNA from all RNA. Following uracil-DNA glycosylase treatment, a first 18-cycle PCR with universal primers M1SS and BC2_uni_R was performed on all cDNA. Per the original workflow: Normalization of each sample was performed by random selection of 1 million high-quality reads, each carrying a distinct molecular identifier. Instead of being binned into consensus sequences, reads that shared molecular identifiers were thrown out. MiTCR, set to a Q25 quality threshold and the strictest error-elimination algorithm, was used for CDR3 identification, clonotype clustering and error correction. A nonparametric unseen species model with Euler transformation was used to estimate a lower bound on total TCR beta diversity. TCRdb passed the public sequencing reads through fastp at Q25 and MiXCR, retaining productive beta sequences. Under each unique CDR3 protein, matching rows form one entry showing the most common genes and DNA. V and J calls and clone size were set by TCRdb, not the authors. This sample lists about 970,000 distinct CDR3 sequences; 51% were detected once. Of the sample, around a fifth is held by the ten largest clones.

From cysteine to phenylalanine, the CDR3 is 15 amino acids long. Here the CDR3 DNA is all that survives: 45 bases in frame from base 1. V drops 3 bases and J drops 0 bases, leaving 9 bases in between. For CDR1 and CDR2, the germline V gene (reference sequence) lists SEHNR and FQNEAQ. The donors were roughly 39 Caucasian individuals from Russia, aged roughly 6 to 100 years, who were systemically healthy. Each donor gave 8 to 10 milliliters of peripheral blood, drawn into EDTA-treated Vacutainer tubes. Ficoll-Paque density-gradient centrifugation was used to isolate PBMCs, with at least 7 million per sample. Total RNA was extracted from PBMCs with Trizol reagent, with at least 6 micrograms obtained per sample. Naive CD45RAhigh/CD27high T cell percentages were measured by flow cytometry on a PBMC aliquot from every donor. This clonotype was recorded a few times. Its cognate antigen has yet to be identified. Base-call qualities are not available, and no considerably larger clone is one nucleotide away.

Specimen: blood. This TCR derives from a woman aged 55-69 years in good health. The sequence links TRBV7-9 to TRBJ2-4; tentative D gene TRBD1, with 5 bases matching. The nucleotide sequence is given as TGTGCCAGCAGCTTGCTGGACATAGCCAAAAACATTCAGTACTTC. It specifies CASSLLDIAKNIQYF.